This T cell receptor (beta chain) was captured in a study of spatial heterogeneity in lung cancer. In the study overall: Consistently, beta-chain sequences turned up in larger numbers than alpha-chain sequences did.

TCRdb redid the calling of the 5' RACE reads with MiXCR, one entry per CDR3 protein. The sample lists 4,000 to 5,500 distinct CDR3 sequences, about a sixth seen once, with 20% in the top ten. Time point meaning: sample taken at primary tumor resection. Sequencing covered unsorted whole RNA taken from tumor, nontumor lung or frozen PBMC. Samples were donated by 72 untreated early-stage non-small cell lung cancer patients. The CDR3 has 13 residues. Germline values: CDR1 MDHEN, CDR2 SYDVKM. Trimming left V 7 bases short and J 7 bases short, with 13 bases between. This clonotype was seen ten or more times.

Sequenced material: normal lung tissue next to the tumor, taken at surgery. The chain uses TRBV28 and TRBJ1-4; D ambiguous. This TCR came from a male donor with early-stage non-small cell lung cancer. CDR3 residues: CASKGAAGEKLFF. The CDR3 DNA reads as TGTGCCAGCAAGGGTGCTGCGGGTGAAAAACTGTTTTTT.